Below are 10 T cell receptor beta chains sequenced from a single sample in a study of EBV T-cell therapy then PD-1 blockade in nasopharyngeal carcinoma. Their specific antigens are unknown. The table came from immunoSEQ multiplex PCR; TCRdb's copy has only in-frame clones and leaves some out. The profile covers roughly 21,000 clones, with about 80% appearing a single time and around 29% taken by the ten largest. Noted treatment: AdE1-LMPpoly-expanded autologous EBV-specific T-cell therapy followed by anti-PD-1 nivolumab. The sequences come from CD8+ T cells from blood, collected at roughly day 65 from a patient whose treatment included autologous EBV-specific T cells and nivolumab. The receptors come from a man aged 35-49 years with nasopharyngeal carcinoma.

The CDR3: CASSQDAGGSYNEQFF. Here the CDR3 DNA reads TGCGCCAGCAGCCAAGATGCAGGGGGCTCGTACAATGAGCAGTTCTTC. This chain joins TRBV4-3 and TRBJ2-1, with 8 bases lining up with TRBD1. The junction had 5 bases not matched to a gene; V was cut back by 0 bases and J by 4 bases. This CDR3 spans 16 amino acids. Per the germline V gene, CDR1 is LGHNA and CDR2 is YSLEER.

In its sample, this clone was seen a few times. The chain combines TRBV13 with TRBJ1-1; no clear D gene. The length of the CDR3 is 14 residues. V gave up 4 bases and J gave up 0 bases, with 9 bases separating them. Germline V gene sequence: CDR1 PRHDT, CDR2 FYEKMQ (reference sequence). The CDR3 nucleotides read TGTGCCAGCAGCTCGGGTGGGTTGAACACTGAAGCTTTCTTT. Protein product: CASSSGGLNTEAFF.

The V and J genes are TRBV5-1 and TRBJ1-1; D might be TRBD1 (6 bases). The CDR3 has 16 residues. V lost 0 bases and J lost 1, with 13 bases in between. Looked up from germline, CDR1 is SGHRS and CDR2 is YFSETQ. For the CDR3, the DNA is TGCGCCAGCAGCTTGGGTTTGGGGGCCGGGAACACTGAAGCTTTCTTT. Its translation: CASSLGLGAGNTEAFF.

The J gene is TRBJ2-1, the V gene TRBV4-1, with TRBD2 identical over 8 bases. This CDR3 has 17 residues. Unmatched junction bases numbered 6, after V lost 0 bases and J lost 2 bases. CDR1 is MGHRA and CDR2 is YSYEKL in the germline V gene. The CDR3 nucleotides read TGCGCCAGCAGCCAAGATATCCGGGGGGGCCCCTACAATGAGCAGTTCTTC. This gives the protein CASSQDIRGGPYNEQFF.

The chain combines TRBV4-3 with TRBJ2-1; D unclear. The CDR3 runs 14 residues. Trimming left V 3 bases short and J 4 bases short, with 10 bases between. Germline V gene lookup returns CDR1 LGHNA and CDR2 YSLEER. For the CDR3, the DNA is TGCGCCAGCAGCCAGGGTGATAGATACAATGAGCAGTTCTTC. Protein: CASSQGDRYNEQFF.

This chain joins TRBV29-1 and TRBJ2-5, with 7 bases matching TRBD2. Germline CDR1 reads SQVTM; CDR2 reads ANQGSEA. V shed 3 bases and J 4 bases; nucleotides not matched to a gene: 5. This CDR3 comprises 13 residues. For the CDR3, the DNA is TGCAGCGTTGAGAGCGGGGCGGGAGAGACCCAGTACTTC. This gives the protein CSVESGAGETQYF. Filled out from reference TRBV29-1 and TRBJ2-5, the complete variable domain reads SAVISQKPSRDICQRGTSLTIQCQVDSQVTMMFWYRQQPGQSLTLIATANQGSEATYESGFVIDKFPISRPNLTFSTLTVSNMSPEDSSIYLCSVESGAGETQYFGPGTRLLVL.

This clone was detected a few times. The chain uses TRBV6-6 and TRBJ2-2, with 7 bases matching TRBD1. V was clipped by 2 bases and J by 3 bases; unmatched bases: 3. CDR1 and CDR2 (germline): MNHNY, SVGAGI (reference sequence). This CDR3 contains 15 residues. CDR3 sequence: CASSYGDRDTGELFF. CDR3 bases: TGTGCCAGCAGTTACGGTGACAGGGACACCGGGGAGCTGTTTTTT.

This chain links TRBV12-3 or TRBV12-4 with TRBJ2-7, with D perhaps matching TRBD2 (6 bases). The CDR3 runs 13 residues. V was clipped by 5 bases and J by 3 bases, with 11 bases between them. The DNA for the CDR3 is TGTGCCAGCAGTGGTTGGGGGGACTACGAGCAGTACTTC. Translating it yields CASSGWGDYEQYF.

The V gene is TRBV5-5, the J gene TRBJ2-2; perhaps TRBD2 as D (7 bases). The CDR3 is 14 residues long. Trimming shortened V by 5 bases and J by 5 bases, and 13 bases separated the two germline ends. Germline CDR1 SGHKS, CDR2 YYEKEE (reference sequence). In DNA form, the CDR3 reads TGTGCCAGCAGAGGGGGGGGCCTTACCGGGGAGCTGTTTTTT. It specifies CASRGGGLTGELFF.

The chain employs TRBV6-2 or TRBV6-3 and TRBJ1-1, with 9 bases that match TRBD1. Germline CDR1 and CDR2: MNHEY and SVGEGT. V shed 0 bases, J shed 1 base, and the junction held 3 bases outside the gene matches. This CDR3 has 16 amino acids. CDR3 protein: CASSYSRDRANTEAFF. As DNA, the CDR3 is TGTGCCAGCAGTTACTCCCGGGACAGGGCGAACACTGAAGCTTTCTTT.